Listed here are 6 T cell receptor beta chains from one sample, sequenced in a study of Tregs in tolerant kidney transplant recipients. The table came from immunoSEQ multiplex PCR; TCRdb's copy has only in-frame clones and leaves some out. In the table there are roughly 250,000 clones, 65% to 85% of which are singletons. Sequenced input: CD4+ T cells from blood. These receptors all come from a human donor in good health.

This chain uses TRBV5-1 with TRBJ2-5; 9 bases line up with TRBD2. V dropped 4 bases and J dropped 4; count of bases not matched to a gene: 17. Germline-derived CDR1 and CDR2 are SGHRS and YFSETQ. There are 18 residues in the CDR3. CDR3 in amino acids: CASSLGALGGRARETQYF. The CDR3 DNA follows: TGCGCCAGCAGCCTTGGGGCGTTGGGCGGGAGGGCCAGAGAGACCCAGTACTTC.

This rearrangement joins TRBV7-3 to TRBJ1-6, with 7 positions matching TRBD1. CDR3 size: 14 residues. J lost 7 bases, V lost 3 bases, and 3 bases had no gene match. Germline values: CDR1 SGHTA, CDR2 FQGTGA. CDR3 sequence reads: CASSLRGLNSPLHF. CDR3 nucleotides: TGTGCCAGCAGCTTGAGGGGGCTAAATTCACCCCTCCACTTT.

J is TRBJ2-1 and V is TRBV15; D is unresolved. Germline V gene sequence: CDR1 LNHNV, CDR2 YYDKDF (reference sequence). V gave up 8 bases and J gave up 0 bases, with 11 bases separating them. The CDR3 has 14 residues. Here the CDR3 DNA reads TGTGCCACCGCCCGGATACACTCCTACAATGAGCAGTTCTTC. This encodes CATARIHSYNEQFF.

This clone has more than one count but fewer than ten. The gene calls are TRBV10-3 and TRBJ1-6; possible D gene TRBD1, 5 bases. The CDR3 has 14 residues. CDR1 and CDR2 from the germline V gene are ENHRY and SYGVKD. V was shortened by 8 bases and J by 8 bases, with 16 bases between the two germline ends. CDR3 loop: CAIGGQGADSPLHF. CDR3 nucleotides: TGTGCCATCGGTGGGCAGGGAGCGGATTCACCCCTCCACTTT.

The V call is TRBV6-5, the J call TRBJ2-7; perhaps D is TRBD1 or TRBD2 (6 bases each). This CDR3 is 14 amino acids long. V was pared by 3 bases and J by 1 base, with 10 bases between. The V gene's germline CDR1 is MNHEY and CDR2 SVGAGI. The CDR3: CASSYRGVSYEQYF. For the CDR3, the DNA is TGTGCCAGCAGTTATAGGGGGGTTTCCTACGAGCAGTACTTC.

This sequence joins TRBV9 and TRBJ1-1, with D perhaps matching TRBD1 (5 bases). Germline CDR1 is SGDLS and CDR2 is YYNGEE. V lost 1 base to trimming and J lost 4 bases, with 17 bases between them. The CDR3 totals 16 residues. CDR3: CASSVTSGELGTEAFF. CDR3 coding DNA: TGTGCCAGCAGCGTAACGTCGGGGGAATTGGGCACTGAAGCTTTCTTT.